Sequencing of this T cell receptor beta chain was carried out in a study of radiotherapy plus CTLA-4 blockade in lung cancer. Overall study context: Around 19% of enrolled patients responded objectively, and around 30% had disease control.

Trimming stripped 2 bases from V and 3 bases from J, with 5 bases between. Germline V gene sequence: CDR1 SGHTA, CDR2 FQGTGA. The CDR3 loop spans 12 amino acids. The protocol was immunoSEQ multiplex PCR, while the TCRdb copy is restricted to in-frame clones and leaves out a portion. The sample lists about 95,000 clones; about 83% were seen once. Enrolled patients, whose metastatic non-small-cell lung cancer was chemo-refractory, received focal radiation plus CTLA-4 blockade with ipilimumab. This clone was counted between two and nine times. Its antigen is unidentified. Points from the study as a whole: Early blood T cell clone changes and increased post-radiation serum interferon-beta were reportedly the strongest response predictors.

This clonotype was sampled from a human donor with non-small cell lung cancer who had stable disease on radiotherapy plus ipilimumab. The sample was peripheral blood, taken from a patient treated with radiotherapy plus ipilimumab. J is TRBJ2-7 and V is TRBV7-3; D ambiguous. This CDR3 is CASSLDHYEQYF. The CDR3 DNA reads as TGTGCCAGCAGCTTAGACCACTACGAGCAGTACTTC. Combining the CDR3 with reference TRBV7-3 and TRBJ2-7 gives the whole variable domain GAGVSQTPSNKVTEKGKYVELRCDPISGHTALYWYRQSLGQGPEFLIYFQGTGAADDSGLPNDRFFAVRPEGSVSTLKIQRTERGDSAVYLCASSLDHYEQYFGPGTRLTVT.